This T cell receptor (beta chain) is from a study of shared clonotypes between healthy human individuals. Notes on the study in general: Relative to memory subsets, naive subsets generally showed larger estimated richness. Depth of sequencing was expected to influence donor clonotype sharing.

Positive CCR7 selection of CD45RO-negative cells yielded the naive CD8 cells, and terminally differentiated effector memory CD45RA+ cells were excluded. Every contributor of samples was a Caucasian grown-up residing in Nashville, Tennessee. In the original workflow: From ImmunoSEQ came sequences covering only the junction and carrying no quality scores, so filtering differed. Sequencing used immunoSEQ multiplex PCR; TCRdb keeps in-frame clones, though not all of them. V and J calls and clone size are copied from that table; D and trimming were computed from the DNA. The sample carries hundreds of thousands of clones, around 95% recorded once. In the case of this clone: Its specificity is unknown.

V was pared by 5 bases and J by 6 bases, with 8 bases between. The CDR3 runs 11 residues. Germline assignment: CDR1 MNHEY and CDR2 SMNVEV (reference sequence). Sequencing used naive CD8+ T cells sorted from blood. This TCR came from a woman aged 30 to 39 in good health. The rearrangement uses TRBV27 and TRBJ2-7; D is unclear. The CDR3 here is CASSPVPEQYF. Written as DNA, the CDR3 is TGTGCCAGCAGTCCCGTGCCCGAGCAGTACTTC.